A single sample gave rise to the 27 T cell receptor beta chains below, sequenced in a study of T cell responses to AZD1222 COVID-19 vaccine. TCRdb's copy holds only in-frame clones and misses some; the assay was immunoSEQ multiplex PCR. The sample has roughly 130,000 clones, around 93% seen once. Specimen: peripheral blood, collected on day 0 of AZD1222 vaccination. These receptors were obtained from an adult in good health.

The chain's CDR3 is CASSQQGWLAFF. In DNA, the CDR3 is TGTGCCAGCTCACAACAAGGGTGGCTGGCTTTCTTT. The V gene is TRBV18, the J gene TRBJ1-1, with D uncertain. In germline, CDR1 is KGHSH, CDR2 LQKENI. This CDR3 has 12 amino acids. V was trimmed by 4 bases and J by 11 bases, leaving 14 bases between them.

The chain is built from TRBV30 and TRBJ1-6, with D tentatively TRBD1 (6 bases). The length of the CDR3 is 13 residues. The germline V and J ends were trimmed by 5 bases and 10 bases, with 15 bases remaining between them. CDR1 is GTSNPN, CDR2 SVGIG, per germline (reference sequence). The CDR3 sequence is CAWGPRGYSPLHF. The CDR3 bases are TGTGCCTGGGGCCCCAGGGGTTACTCACCCCTCCACTTT. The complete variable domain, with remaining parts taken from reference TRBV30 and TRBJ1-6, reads SQTIHQWPATLVQPVGSPLSLECTVEGTSNPNLYWYRQAAGRGLQLLFYSVGIGQISSEVPQNLSASRPQDRQFILSSKKLLLSDSGFYLCAWGPRGYSPLHFGNGTRLTVT.

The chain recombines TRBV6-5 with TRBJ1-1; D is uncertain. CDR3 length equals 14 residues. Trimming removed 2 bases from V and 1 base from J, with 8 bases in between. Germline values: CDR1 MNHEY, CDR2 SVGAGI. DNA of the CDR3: TGTGCCAGCAGTTACCGGGATACGAACACTGAAGCTTTCTTT. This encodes CASSYRDTNTEAFF.

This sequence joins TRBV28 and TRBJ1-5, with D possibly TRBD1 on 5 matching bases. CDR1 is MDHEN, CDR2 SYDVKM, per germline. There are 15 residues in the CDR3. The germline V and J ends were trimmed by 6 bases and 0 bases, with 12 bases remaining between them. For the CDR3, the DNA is TGTGCCAGCAGGGGGACGGGGTATAGCAATCAGCCCCAGCATTTT. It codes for CASRGTGYSNQPQHF.

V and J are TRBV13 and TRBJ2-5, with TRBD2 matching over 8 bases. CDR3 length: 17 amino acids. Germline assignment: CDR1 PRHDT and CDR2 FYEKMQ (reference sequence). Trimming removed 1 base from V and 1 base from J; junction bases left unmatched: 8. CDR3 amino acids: CASSLVLPAGVQETQYF. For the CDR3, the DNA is TGTGCCAGCAGCTTAGTTCTTCCAGCGGGGGTCCAAGAGACCCAGTACTTC. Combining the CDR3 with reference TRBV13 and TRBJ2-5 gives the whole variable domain AAGVIQSPRHLIKEKRETATLKCYPIPRHDTVYWYQQGPGQDPQFLISFYEKMQSDKGSIPDRFSAQQFSDYHSELNMSSLELGDSALYFCASSLVLPAGVQETQYFGPGTRLLVL.

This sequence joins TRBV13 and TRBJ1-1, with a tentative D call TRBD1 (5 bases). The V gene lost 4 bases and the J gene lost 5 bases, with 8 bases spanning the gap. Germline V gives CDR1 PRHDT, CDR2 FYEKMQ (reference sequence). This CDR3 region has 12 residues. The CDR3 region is CASSSGKTEAFF. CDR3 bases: TGTGCCAGCAGCTCAGGGAAGACTGAAGCTTTCTTT. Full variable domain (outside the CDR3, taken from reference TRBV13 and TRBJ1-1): AAGVIQSPRHLIKEKRETATLKCYPIPRHDTVYWYQQGPGQDPQFLISFYEKMQSDKGSIPDRFSAQQFSDYHSELNMSSLELGDSALYFCASSSGKTEAFFGQGTRLTVV.

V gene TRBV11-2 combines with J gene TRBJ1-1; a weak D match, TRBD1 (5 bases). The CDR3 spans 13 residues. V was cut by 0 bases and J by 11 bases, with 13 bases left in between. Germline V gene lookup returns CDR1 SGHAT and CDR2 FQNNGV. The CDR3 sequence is CASSLDGWGVAFF. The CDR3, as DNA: TGTGCCAGCAGCTTAGATGGTTGGGGGGTGGCTTTCTTT.

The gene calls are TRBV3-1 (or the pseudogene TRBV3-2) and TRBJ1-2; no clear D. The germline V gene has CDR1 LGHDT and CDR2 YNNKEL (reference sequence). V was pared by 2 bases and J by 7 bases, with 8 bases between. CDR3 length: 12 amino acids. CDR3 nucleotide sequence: TGTGCCAGCAGCCAAATTGAGGTTGGCTACACCTTC. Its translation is CASSQIEVGYTF.

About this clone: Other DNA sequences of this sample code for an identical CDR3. CDR3 region: CAISGTGTTDTQYF. The CDR3 DNA is TGTGCCATCAGCGGGACAGGGACGACAGATACGCAGTATTTT. V is TRBV10-3 and J is TRBJ2-3; 9 bases match TRBD1. CDR1 and CDR2 (germline): ENHRY, SYGVKD. CDR3 length equals 14 residues. V dropped 6 bases and J dropped 3; count of bases not matched to a gene: 4.

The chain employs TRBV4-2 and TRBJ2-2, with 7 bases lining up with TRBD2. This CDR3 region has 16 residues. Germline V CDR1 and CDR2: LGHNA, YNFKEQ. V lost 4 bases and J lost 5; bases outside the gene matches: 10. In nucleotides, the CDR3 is TGTGCCAGCAGCCTCCCTGGGGGGGGAGAGACCGGGGAGCTGTTTTTT. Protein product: CASSLPGGGETGELFF.

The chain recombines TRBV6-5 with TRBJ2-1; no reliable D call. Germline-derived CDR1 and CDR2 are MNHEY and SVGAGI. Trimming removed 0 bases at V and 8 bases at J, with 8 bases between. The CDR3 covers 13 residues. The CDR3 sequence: CASSYSSLYEQFF. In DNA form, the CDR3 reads TGTGCCAGCAGTTACTCGAGTCTGTATGAGCAGTTCTTC.

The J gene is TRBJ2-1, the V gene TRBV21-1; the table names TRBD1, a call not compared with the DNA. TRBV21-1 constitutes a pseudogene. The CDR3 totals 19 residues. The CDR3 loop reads CASSKGASKDSKTYNEQFF. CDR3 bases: TGTGCCAGCAGCAAAGGGGCAAGTAAGGACAGTAAGACCTACAATGAGCAGTTCTTC.

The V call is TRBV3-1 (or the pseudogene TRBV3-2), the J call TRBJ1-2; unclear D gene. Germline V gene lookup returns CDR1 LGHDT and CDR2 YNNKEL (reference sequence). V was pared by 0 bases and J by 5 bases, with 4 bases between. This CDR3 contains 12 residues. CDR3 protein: CASSQEPYGYTF. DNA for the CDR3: TGTGCCAGCAGCCAAGAGCCGTATGGCTACACCTTC.

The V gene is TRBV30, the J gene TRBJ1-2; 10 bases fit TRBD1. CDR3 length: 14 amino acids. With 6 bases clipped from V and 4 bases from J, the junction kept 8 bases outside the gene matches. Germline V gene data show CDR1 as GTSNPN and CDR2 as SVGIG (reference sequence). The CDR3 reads CACAPGQGSYGYTF. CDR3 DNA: TGTGCCTGCGCGCCGGGACAGGGGTCCTATGGCTACACCTTC.

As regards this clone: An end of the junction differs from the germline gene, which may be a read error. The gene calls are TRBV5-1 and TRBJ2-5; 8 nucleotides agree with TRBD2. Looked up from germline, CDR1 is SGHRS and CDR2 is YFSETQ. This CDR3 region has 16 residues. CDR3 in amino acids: CASCLVGGGPGETQYF. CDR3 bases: TGCGCCAGCTGCTTGGTAGGCGGGGGGCCTGGTGAGACCCAGTACTTC.

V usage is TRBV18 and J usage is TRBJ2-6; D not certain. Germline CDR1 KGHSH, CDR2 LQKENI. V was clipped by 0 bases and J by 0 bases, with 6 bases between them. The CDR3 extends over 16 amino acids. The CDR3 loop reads CASSPPWGSGANVLTF. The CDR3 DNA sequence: TGTGCCAGCTCACCACCATGGGGCTCTGGGGCCAACGTCCTGACTTTC. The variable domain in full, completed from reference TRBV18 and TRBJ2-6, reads NAGVMQNPRHLVRRRGQEARLRCSPMKGHSHVYWYRQLPEEGLKFMVYLQKENIIDESGMPKERFSAEFPKEGPSILRIQQVVRGDSAAYFCASSPPWGSGANVLTFGAGSRLTVL.

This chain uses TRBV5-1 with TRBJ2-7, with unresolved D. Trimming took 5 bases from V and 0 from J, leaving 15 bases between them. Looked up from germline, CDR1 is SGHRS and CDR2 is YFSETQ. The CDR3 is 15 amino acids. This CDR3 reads CASRWFGVASYEQYF. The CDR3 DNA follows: TGCGCCAGCAGATGGTTTGGGGTAGCCTCCTACGAGCAGTACTTC.

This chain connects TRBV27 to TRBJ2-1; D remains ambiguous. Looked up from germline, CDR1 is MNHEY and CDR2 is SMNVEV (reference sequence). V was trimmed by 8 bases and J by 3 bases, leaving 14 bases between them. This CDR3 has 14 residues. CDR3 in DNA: TGTGCCAGCGGGCGATCGGGCTACTACAATGAGCAGTTCTTC. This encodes CASGRSGYYNEQFF.

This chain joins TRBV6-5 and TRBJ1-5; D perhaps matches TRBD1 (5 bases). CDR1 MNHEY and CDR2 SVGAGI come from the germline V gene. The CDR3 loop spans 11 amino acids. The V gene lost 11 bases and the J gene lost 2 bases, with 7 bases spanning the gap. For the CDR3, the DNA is TGTGCCGCGGGGGGCAATCAGCCCCAGCATTTT. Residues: CAAGGNQPQHF.

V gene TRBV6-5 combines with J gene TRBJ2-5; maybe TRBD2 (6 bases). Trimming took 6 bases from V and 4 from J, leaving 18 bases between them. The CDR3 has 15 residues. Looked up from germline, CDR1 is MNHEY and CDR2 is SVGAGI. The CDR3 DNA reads TGTGCCAGCAGGGCGTTTGGTGGGAGGTTAGAGACCCAGTACTTC. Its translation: CASRAFGGRLETQYF.

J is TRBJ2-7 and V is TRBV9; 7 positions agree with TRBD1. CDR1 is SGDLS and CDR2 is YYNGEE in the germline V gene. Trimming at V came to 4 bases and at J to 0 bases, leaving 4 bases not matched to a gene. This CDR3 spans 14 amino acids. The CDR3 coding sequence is TGTGCCAGCAGCCCAAGGGACAGCTCCTACGAGCAGTACTTC. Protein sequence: CASSPRDSSYEQYF.

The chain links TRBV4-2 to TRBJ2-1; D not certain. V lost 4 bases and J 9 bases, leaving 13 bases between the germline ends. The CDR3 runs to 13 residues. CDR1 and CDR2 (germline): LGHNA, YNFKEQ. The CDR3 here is CASSPTTRPEQFF. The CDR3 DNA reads TGTGCCAGCAGCCCGACCACAAGGCCTGAGCAGTTCTTC.

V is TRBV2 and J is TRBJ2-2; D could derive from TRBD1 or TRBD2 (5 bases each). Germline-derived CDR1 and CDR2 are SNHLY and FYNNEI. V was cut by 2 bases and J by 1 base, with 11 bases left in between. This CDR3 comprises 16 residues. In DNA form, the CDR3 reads TGTGCCAGCAGTGAATGGGGGTCGGGGAACACCGGGGAGCTGTTTTTT. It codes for CASSEWGSGNTGELFF.

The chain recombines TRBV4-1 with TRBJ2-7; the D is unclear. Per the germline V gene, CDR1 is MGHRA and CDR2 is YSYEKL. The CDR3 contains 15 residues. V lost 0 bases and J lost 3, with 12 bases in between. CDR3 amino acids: CASSQDWGQLYEQYF. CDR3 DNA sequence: TGCGCCAGCAGCCAAGATTGGGGTCAGCTCTACGAGCAGTACTTC.

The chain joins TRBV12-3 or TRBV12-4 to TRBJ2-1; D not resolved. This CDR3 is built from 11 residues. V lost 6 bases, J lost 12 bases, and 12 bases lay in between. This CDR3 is CASSFGISQFF. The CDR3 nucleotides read TGTGCCAGCAGCTTTGGGATTTCGCAGTTCTTC.

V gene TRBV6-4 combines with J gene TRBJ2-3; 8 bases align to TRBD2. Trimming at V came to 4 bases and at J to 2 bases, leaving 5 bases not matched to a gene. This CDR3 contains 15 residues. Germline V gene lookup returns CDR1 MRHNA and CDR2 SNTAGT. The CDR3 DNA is TGTGCCAGCAGTGTTAGAGCGGGGGACACAGATACGCAGTATTTT. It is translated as CASSVRAGDTDTQYF.

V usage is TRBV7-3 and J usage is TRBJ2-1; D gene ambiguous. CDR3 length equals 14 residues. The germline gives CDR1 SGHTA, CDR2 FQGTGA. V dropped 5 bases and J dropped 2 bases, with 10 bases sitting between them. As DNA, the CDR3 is TGTGCCAGCAGCAGAGTAGGCACCTACAATGAGCAGTTCTTC. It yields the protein CASSRVGTYNEQFF. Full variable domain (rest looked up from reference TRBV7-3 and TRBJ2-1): GAGVSQTPSNKVTEKGKYVELRCDPISGHTALYWYRQSLGQGPEFLIYFQGTGAADDSGLPNDRFFAVRPEGSVSTLKIQRTERGDSAVYLCASSRVGTYNEQFFGPGTRLTVL.